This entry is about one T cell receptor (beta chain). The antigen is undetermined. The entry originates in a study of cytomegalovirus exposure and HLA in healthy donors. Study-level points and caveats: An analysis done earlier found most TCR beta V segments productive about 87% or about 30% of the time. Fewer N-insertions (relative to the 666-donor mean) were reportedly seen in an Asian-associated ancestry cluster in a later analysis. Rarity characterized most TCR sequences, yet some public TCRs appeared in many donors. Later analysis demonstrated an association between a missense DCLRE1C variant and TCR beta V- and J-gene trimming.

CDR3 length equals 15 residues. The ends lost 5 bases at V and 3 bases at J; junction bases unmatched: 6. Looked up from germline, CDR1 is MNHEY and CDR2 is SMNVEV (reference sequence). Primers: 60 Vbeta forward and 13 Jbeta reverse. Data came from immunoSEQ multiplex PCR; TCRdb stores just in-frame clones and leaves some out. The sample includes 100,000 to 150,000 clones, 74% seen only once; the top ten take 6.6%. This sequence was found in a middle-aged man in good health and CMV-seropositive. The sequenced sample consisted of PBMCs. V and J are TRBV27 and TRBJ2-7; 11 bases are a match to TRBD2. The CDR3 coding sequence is TGTGCCAGCAGTCCCCGGACTAGCGGGTTCTACGAGCAGTACTTC. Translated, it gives CASSPRTSGFYEQYF.